What follows are 21 T cell receptor beta chains derived from one specimen sequenced in a study of Ad26.COV2.S vaccination and SARS-CoV-2 variants listed by TCRdb under 2021. The treatment or condition label on this specimen signifies: about 20 received Ad26.COV2.S at low or high dose, single or two shots; about 5 received placebo; per-sample allocation not given. Repertoires of vaccine and placebo recipients were sequenced from samples taken on day 63 after the first injection. Libraries were made using the immunoSEQ multiplex PCR assay. Not all clones reach the TCRdb copy of this immuneACCESS table, which keeps in-frame sequences only. Checked studies attribute under half of the gap to unresolved V genes and leave the rest unexplained. The sample contains around 450,000 clones, approximately 89% of them found a single time. The top ten clonotypes cover approximately 2.5% of the sample. The sample in question was peripheral blood, obtained in a trial of Ad26.COV2.S vaccine versus placebo. The receptors here all came from a person aged 18-60 years who received the Ad26.COV2.S COVID-19 vaccine or a placebo.

The V gene is TRBV7-2, the J gene TRBJ1-1; D not certain. Per the germline V gene, CDR1 is SGHTA and CDR2 is FQGNSA. Trimming pared 3 bases from V and 0 bases from J, leaving 11 bases between. The CDR3 runs 15 residues. The CDR3 DNA follows: TGTGCCAGCAGCTTTCTGGGATGGATGAACACTGAAGCTTTCTTT. Protein product: CASSFLGWMNTEAFF.

The CDR3 loop is CASSEDRGLYGYTF. CDR3 DNA: TGTGCCAGTAGTGAGGACAGGGGGCTCTATGGCTACACCTTC. V usage is TRBV19 and J usage is TRBJ1-2; 11 bases match TRBD1. The germline CDR1 and CDR2 sequences are LNHDA and SQIVND (reference sequence). The trim removed 5 bases at V and 4 bases at J, leaving 3 bases unmatched. This CDR3 contains 14 residues.

V gene TRBV6-6 combines with J gene TRBJ1-5; maybe TRBD1 (5 bases). Trimming took 0 bases from V and 7 from J, leaving 10 bases between them. The CDR3 sequence is 14 residues long. In germline, CDR1 is MNHNY, CDR2 SVGAGI (reference sequence). Here the CDR3 DNA reads TGTGCCAGCAGTTACTCGGGGGGACTCCAGCCCCAGCATTTT. Protein product: CASSYSGGLQPQHF.

V usage is TRBV28 and J usage is TRBJ1-5; unclear D gene. The ends were cut back, 3 bases at V and 3 bases at J, with 12 bases in the middle. The CDR3 consists of 15 residues. Germline loops: CDR1 MDHEN, CDR2 SYDVKM. Here the CDR3 reads CASSLLERINQPQHF. CDR3 in DNA: TGTGCCAGCAGTTTGTTAGAGCGGATCAATCAGCCCCAGCATTTT.

The chain combines TRBV2 with TRBJ2-1; 9 bases are shared with TRBD1. Trimming cost V 6 bases and J 3 bases; bases outside gene matches: 6. CDR3 length: 15 residues. Germline assignment: CDR1 SNHLY and CDR2 FYNNEI. The CDR3 DNA sequence: TGTGCCAGCAGCTCCGGGACAGGGAGCTACAATGAGCAGTTCTTC. It translates to CASSSGTGSYNEQFF.

The chain carries TRBV9 and TRBJ1-4, with 8 positions matching TRBD1. Trimming cost V 0 bases and J 8 bases; bases outside gene matches: 9. This CDR3 contains 16 residues. Germline V gives CDR1 SGDLS, CDR2 YYNGEE. CDR3: CASSVATGGVGEKLFF. The CDR3 nucleotides read TGTGCCAGCAGCGTAGCAACAGGGGGTGTGGGAGAAAAACTGTTTTTT. The full variable domain, rest sourced from reference TRBV9 and TRBJ1-4, is DSGVTQTPKHLITATGQRVTLRCSPRSGDLSVYWYQQSLDQGLQFLIQYYNGEERAKGNILERFSAQQFPDLHSELNLSSLELGDSALYFCASSVATGGVGEKLFFGSGTQLSVL.

The genes are TRBV6-5 and TRBJ1-2; 9 bases line up with TRBD1. Germline V gives CDR1 MNHEY, CDR2 SVGAGI. The junction had 9 bases not matched to a gene; V was cut back by 6 bases and J by 4 bases. CDR3 size: 15 residues. CDR3 bases: TGTGCCAGCAGGTGGACAGGGGTCGCGGGCTATGGCTACACCTTC. It yields the protein CASRWTGVAGYGYTF.

The CDR3 DNA reads as TGTGCCATCAGTGAGAATTACGGCAGACCCGTATCTTACGAGCAGTACTTC. Protein sequence: CAISENYGRPVSYEQYF. J is TRBJ2-7 and V is TRBV10-3, with D unresolved. The CDR3 totals 17 residues. Trimming stripped 2 bases from V and 4 bases from J, with 21 bases between. Germline V gives CDR1 ENHRY, CDR2 SYGVKD.

J is TRBJ2-2 and V is TRBV4-3; the match to TRBD2 covers 7 bases. Germline V lookup: CDR1 LGHNA, CDR2 YSLEER. The ends lost 4 bases at V and 3 bases at J; junction bases unmatched: 8. The CDR3 covers 16 residues. CDR3 coding DNA: TGCGCCAGCAGCCCATGGCGGGCGGGGGACACCGGGGAGCTGTTTTTT. As protein: CASSPWRAGDTGELFF.

Regarding this clone: The same CDR3 can be traced to other DNA sequences in this sample. The V call is TRBV18, the J call TRBJ2-5; unclear D gene. The CDR3 runs to 13 residues. Germline-derived CDR1 and CDR2 are KGHSH and LQKENI. V was cut by 3 bases and J by 1 base, with 6 bases left in between. For the CDR3, the DNA is TGTGCCAGCTCACCGGGCAGCCAAGAGACCCAGTACTTC. This sequence encodes CASSPGSQETQYF.

The genes are TRBV7-9 and TRBJ1-6; 9 bases are a match to TRBD1. J lost 9 bases, V lost 6 bases, and 12 bases had no gene match. Germline V CDR1 and CDR2: SEHNR, FQNEAQ (reference sequence). CDR3 size: 16 residues. As DNA, the CDR3 is TGTGCCAGCAGGCCTCTTGCACAGGGGGCTGGTTCACCCCTCCACTTT. This translates into CASRPLAQGAGSPLHF.

V gene TRBV5-4 combines with J gene TRBJ2-7, with D perhaps matching TRBD2 (6 bases). Trimming removed 0 bases from V and 6 bases from J, with 10 bases in between. The CDR3 runs to 13 residues. Germline loops: CDR1 SGHNT, CDR2 YYREEE (reference sequence). The CDR3 DNA reads as TGTGCCAGCAGCTTGGGGCCCGGGAGCGAGCAGTACTTC. As protein: CASSLGPGSEQYF. The full variable domain, its missing parts supplied by reference TRBV5-4 and TRBJ2-7, is ETGVTQSPTHLIKTRGQQVTLRCSSQSGHNTVSWYQQALGQGPQFIFQYYREEENGRGNFPPRFSGLQFPNYSSELNVNALELDDSALYLCASSLGPGSEQYFGPGTRLTVT.

The genes are TRBV7-8 and TRBJ1-4; D may be TRBD1 (5 bases). V was shortened by 3 bases and J by 5 bases, with 10 bases between the two germline ends. The V gene's germline CDR1 is SGHVS and CDR2 FQNEAQ. This CDR3 is built from 14 residues. The CDR3 loop reads CASSFSWGNEKLFF. The CDR3 DNA follows: TGTGCCAGCAGCTTTAGCTGGGGGAATGAAAAACTGTTTTTT.

The chain employs TRBV5-1 and TRBJ2-6; D not certain. The germline V gene encodes CDR1 SGHRS and CDR2 YFSETQ. The CDR3 loop spans 16 amino acids. Trimming removed 0 bases at V and 1 base at J, with 8 bases between. The CDR3 is CASSLVVASGANVLTF. The CDR3 region has the DNA TGCGCCAGCAGCTTGGTGGTGGCGTCTGGGGCCAACGTCCTGACTTTC.

This chain uses TRBV4-3 with TRBJ2-1; 8 nucleotides match TRBD2. This CDR3 is built from 17 residues. The V and J ends lost 2 bases and 5 bases, in that order; junction bases with no gene match: 11. CDR1 LGHNA and CDR2 YSLEER come from the germline V gene. The CDR3 protein is CASSQLLAERWNNEQFF. The CDR3 coding sequence is TGCGCCAGCAGCCAACTACTAGCGGAAAGATGGAACAATGAGCAGTTCTTC.

The genes are TRBV5-1 and TRBJ2-3; D might be TRBD1 or TRBD2, each matching 7 bases. CDR1 is SGHRS, CDR2 YFSETQ, per germline. The CDR3 is made up of 16 amino acids. V gave up 4 bases and J gave up 2 bases, with 17 bases separating them. The chain's CDR3 is CASSLTGRANTDTQYF. For the CDR3, the DNA is TGCGCCAGCAGCCTGACAGGGAGGGCTAACACAGATACGCAGTATTTT.

The chain couples TRBV30 to TRBJ2-3; D is perhaps TRBD1 (6 bases). Germline V gene lookup returns CDR1 GTSNPN and CDR2 SVGIG (reference sequence). V was cut by 2 bases and J by 0 bases, with 9 bases left in between. This CDR3 has 14 amino acids. CDR3 DNA: TGTGCCTGGAGTCCGGGACAAAGCACAGATACGCAGTATTTT. This codes for CAWSPGQSTDTQYF.

CDR3 loop: CASTGAGNEKLFF. The CDR3 DNA reads as TGCGCCAGCACCGGCGCGGGAAATGAAAAACTGTTTTTT. The chain has TRBV5-1 and TRBJ1-4; D ambiguous. V lost 6 bases and J lost 5, with 11 bases in between. The CDR3 sequence is 13 residues long. Germline CDR1 and CDR2: SGHRS and YFSETQ.

This clone has just a few counts. The chain joins TRBV6-5 to TRBJ2-3; D possibly uses TRBD1 or TRBD2 (5 bases each). The CDR3 has 14 residues. Germline V lookup: CDR1 MNHEY, CDR2 SVGAGI. Trimming cost V 9 bases and J 4 bases, with 17 bases left between them. The CDR3 nucleotides read TGTGCCAGTACTACATCGTTGGGGGCAGATACGCAGTATTTT. This sequence encodes CASTTSLGADTQYF.

The V call is TRBV24-1, the J call TRBJ2-3, with D hard to call. CDR1 and CDR2 from the germline V gene are KGHDR and SFDVKD. The CDR3 covers 12 residues. With 6 bases removed from V and 6 bases from J, the gap between germline ends came to 9 bases. This CDR3 reads CATSPRADTQYF. The CDR3 nucleotides are TGTGCCACCAGTCCTCGTGCGGATACGCAGTATTTT.

The CDR3 sequence: CASNSLGGGQPQHF. The CDR3 nucleotides read TGTGCCAGCAATTCCTTGGGGGGCGGTCAGCCCCAGCATTTT. The rearrangement uses TRBV27 and TRBJ1-5; TRBD1 is a possible D gene (6 bases). The germline V gene encodes CDR1 MNHEY and CDR2 SMNVEV (reference sequence). This CDR3 has 14 residues. With 7 bases removed from V and 6 bases from J, the gap between germline ends came to 16 bases.